This section outlines one T cell receptor (beta chain) sequence together with its context. Antigen specificity is unknown. CDR1 and CDR2 (germline): MGHDK, SYGVNS. Losses at the gene ends were 2 bases for V and 2 bases for J; bases not matched to a gene: 9. This CDR3 comprises 16 residues. The sample originates from a study of OX40 agonist ivuxolimab in advanced cancers. In the study overall: Dose-escalation patients' cancers were hepatocellular carcinoma, melanoma, renal cell or head and neck cancer.

Whole-study results and caveats: Patients with a partial response at 0.1-3.0 mg/kg had among the lowest clonal expansion. No determination was made of the antigen specificity of the expanded peripheral T cells.

Enrollment shut out patients with autoimmune disease history or systemic immunosuppression. Data came from immunoSEQ multiplex PCR; TCRdb stores just in-frame clones and leaves some out. The repertoire holds some 70,000 clones, with 65% to 90% as singletons. This chain joins TRBV25-1 and TRBJ2-7; 7 bases fit TRBD2. The receptor comes from an adult with an advanced solid tumor such as melanoma, head and neck, liver or kidney cancer. The starting material was CD4+ or CD8+ T cells sorted from blood, obtained in a trial of the OX40 agonist ivuxolimab. In nucleotides, the CDR3 is TGTGCCAGCAGTGAAAGGGGAGGGACGGTGACCTACGAGCAGTACTTC. The encoded protein is CASSERGGTVTYEQYF.